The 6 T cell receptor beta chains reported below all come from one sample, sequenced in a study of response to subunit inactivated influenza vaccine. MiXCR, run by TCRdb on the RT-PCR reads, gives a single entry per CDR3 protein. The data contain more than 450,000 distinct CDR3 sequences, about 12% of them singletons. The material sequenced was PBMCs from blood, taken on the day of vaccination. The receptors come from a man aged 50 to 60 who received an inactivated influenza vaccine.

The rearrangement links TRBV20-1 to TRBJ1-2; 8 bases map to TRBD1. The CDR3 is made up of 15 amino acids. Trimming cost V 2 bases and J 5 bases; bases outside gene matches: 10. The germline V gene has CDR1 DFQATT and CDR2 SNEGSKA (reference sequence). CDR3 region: CSARPRQGLEYGYTF. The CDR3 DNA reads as TGCAGTGCTAGACCTCGACAGGGGCTAGAGTATGGCTACACCTTC.

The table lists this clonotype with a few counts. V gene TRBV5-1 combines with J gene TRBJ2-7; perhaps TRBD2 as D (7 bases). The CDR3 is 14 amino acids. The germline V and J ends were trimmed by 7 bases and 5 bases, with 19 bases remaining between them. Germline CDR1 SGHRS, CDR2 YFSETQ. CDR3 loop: CASSKGGKVDEQYF. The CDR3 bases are TGCGCCAGCTCGAAGGGGGGGAAAGTGGACGAGCAGTACTTC.

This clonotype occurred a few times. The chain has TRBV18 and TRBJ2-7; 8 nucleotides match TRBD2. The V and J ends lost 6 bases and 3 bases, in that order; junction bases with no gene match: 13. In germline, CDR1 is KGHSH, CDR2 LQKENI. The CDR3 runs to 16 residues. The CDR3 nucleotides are TGTGCCAGCTCGCCAGTCGTCGGGACTAGGATCTACGAGCAGTACTTC. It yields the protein CASSPVVGTRIYEQYF.

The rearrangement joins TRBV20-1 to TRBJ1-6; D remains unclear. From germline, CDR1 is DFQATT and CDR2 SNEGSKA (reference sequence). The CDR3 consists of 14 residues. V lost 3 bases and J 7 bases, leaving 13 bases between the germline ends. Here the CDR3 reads CSASTGPANSPLHF. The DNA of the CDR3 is TGCAGTGCTAGCACCGGTCCGGCGAATTCACCCCTCCACTTT.

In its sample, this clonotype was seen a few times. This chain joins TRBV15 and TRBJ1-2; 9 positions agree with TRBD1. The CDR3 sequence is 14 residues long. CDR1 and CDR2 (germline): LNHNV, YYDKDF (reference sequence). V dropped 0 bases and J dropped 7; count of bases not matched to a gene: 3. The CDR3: CATSREGQGSGYTF. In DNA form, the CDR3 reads TGTGCCACCAGCAGAGAGGGACAGGGTAGTGGCTACACCTTC.

The CDR3 loop is CSATESYNEQFF. CDR3 sequence (DNA): TGCAGTGCAACAGAGTCCTACAATGAGCAGTTCTTC. This chain uses TRBV20-1 with TRBJ2-1; D is unclear. CDR3 size: 12 residues. From germline, CDR1 is DFQATT and CDR2 SNEGSKA (reference sequence). V gave up 6 bases and J gave up 1 base, with 7 bases separating them.